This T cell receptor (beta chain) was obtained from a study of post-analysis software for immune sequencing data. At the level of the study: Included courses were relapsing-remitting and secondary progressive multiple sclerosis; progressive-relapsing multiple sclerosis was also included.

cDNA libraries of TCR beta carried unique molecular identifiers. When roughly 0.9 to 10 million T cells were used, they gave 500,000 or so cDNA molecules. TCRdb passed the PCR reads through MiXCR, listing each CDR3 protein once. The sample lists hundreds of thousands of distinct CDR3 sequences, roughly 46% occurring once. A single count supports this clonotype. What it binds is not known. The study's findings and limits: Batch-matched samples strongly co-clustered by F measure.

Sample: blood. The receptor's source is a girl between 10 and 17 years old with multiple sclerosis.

Here the CDR3 DNA reads TGTGCCAGCAGCCGAGGGACCGACTATGGCTACACCTTC. This gives the protein CASSRGTDYGYTF. The V gene is TRBV7-9, the J gene TRBJ1-2, with a tentative D call TRBD1 (5 bases). There are 13 residues in the CDR3. Germline V lookup: CDR1 SEHNR, CDR2 FQNEAQ (reference sequence). V gave up 5 bases and J gave up 3 bases, with 10 bases separating them.